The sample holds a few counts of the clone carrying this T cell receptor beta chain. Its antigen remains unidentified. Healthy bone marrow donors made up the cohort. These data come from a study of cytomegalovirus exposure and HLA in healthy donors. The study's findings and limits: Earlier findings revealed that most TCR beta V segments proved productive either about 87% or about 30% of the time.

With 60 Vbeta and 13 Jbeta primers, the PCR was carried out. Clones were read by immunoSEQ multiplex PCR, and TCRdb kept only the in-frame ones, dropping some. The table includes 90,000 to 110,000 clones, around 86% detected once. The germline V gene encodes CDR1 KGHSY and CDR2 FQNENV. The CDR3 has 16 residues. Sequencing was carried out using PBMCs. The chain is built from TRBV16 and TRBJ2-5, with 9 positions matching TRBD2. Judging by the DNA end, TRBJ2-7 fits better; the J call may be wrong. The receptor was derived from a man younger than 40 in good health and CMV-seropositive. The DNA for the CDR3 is TGTGCCAGCAGCCAATTTAGGCTAGCGGGAAGTTACGAGCAGTACTTC. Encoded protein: CASSQFRLAGSYEQYF.